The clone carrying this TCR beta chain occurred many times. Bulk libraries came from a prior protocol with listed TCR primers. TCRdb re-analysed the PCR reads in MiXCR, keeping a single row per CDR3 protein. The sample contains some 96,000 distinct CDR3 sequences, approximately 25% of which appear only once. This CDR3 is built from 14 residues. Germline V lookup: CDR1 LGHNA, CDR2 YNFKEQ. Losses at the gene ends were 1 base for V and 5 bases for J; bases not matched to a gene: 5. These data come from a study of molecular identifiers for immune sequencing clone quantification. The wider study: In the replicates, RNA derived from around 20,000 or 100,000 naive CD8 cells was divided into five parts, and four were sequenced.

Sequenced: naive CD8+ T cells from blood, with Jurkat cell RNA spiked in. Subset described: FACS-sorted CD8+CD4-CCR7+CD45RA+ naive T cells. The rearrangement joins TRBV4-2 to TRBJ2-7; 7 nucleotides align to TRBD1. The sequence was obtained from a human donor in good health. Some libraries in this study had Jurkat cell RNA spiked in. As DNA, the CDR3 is TGTGCCAGCAGCCAAGTGATAACAGGGGACGAGCAGTACTTC. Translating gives CASSQVITGDEQYF.